The 7 T cell receptor beta chains listed next were all sequenced from one sample in a study of T cells in Graves' hyperthyroidism and ophthalmopathy. RNA transcripts served as the template for amplifying TCR beta CDR3 regions. When the TCR CDR3 underwent first-round RT-PCR, the HTBI primer set was used. A single record per CDR3 protein comes from TCRdb applying MiXCR to the multiplex PCR reads. The repertoire has about 360,000 distinct CDR3 sequences, about 12% of them found once; the top ten carry 9.2%. Specimen: blood. The source of these receptors is a woman aged 18-29 years with Graves' hyperthyroidism.

The CDR3 nucleotides are TGTGCCAGCAGCCAGACATCCGGGACAGGGGGCGAGCAGTACTTC. Translating it yields CASSQTSGTGGEQYF. V usage is TRBV6-1 and J usage is TRBJ2-7; 11 bases align to TRBD1. The V gene end was trimmed by 6 bases and the J gene end by 6 bases; junction bases not matched to a gene: 10. The CDR3 totals 15 residues. Germline values: CDR1 MNHNS, CDR2 SASEGT.

Comments on this clonotype: A much larger clone is a single base away; this may be a read error. The V call is TRBV20-1, the J call TRBJ2-1, with TRBD2 as a possible D gene (5 bases). The CDR3 contains 13 residues. Trimming left V 3 bases short and J 11 bases short, with 17 bases between. Germline V CDR1 and CDR2: DFQATT, SNEGSKA (reference sequence). The CDR3 DNA follows: TGCAGTGCTAGCCCAGGTGGGAGAAATCAGCAGTTCTTC. Protein product: CSASPGGRNQQFF.

This clonotype was picked up a small number of times. The chain carries TRBV7-9 and TRBJ2-1; TRBD2 matches 11 bases. Germline V gene lookup returns CDR1 SEHNR and CDR2 FQNEAQ (reference sequence). The CDR3 covers 15 residues. V shed 1 base, J shed 9 bases, and the junction held 5 bases outside the gene matches. CDR3 region: CASSLGASGGTEQFF. CDR3 in DNA: TGTGCCAGCAGCTTAGGGGCTAGCGGGGGGACTGAGCAGTTCTTC.

This clonotype was seen a few times. CDR3 residues: CASSYDDEAFF. The CDR3 nucleotides are TGTGCCAGCAGTTACGATGACGAAGCTTTCTTT. The chain links TRBV6-2 or TRBV6-3 to TRBJ1-1; no definite D call. The CDR3 runs to 11 residues. Trimming stripped 2 bases from V and 8 bases from J, with 6 bases between. Germline lookup yields CDR1 MNHEY and CDR2 SVGEGT.

The V gene is TRBV6-1, the J gene TRBJ2-3; D remains unclear. Trimming stripped 2 bases from V and 1 base from J, with 10 bases between. Germline lookup yields CDR1 MNHNS and CDR2 SASEGT. The CDR3 has 15 amino acids. The chain's CDR3 is CASSELHRRTDTQYF. The CDR3 region has the DNA TGTGCCAGCAGTGAACTTCATCGCCGCACAGATACGCAGTATTTT.

This clonotype was counted many times. The chain employs TRBV2 and TRBJ2-2; D unresolved. V lost 10 bases to trimming and J lost 5 bases, with 20 bases between them. Germline values: CDR1 SNHLY, CDR2 FYNNEI. This CDR3 is built from 15 residues. CDR3: CATAEGSYLTGELFF. CDR3 nucleotide sequence: TGTGCCACCGCTGAAGGTTCCTACTTAACCGGGGAGCTGTTTTTT.

This clonotype was detected many times. The chain uses TRBV2 and TRBJ2-7; 7 bases agree with TRBD1. The CDR3 runs to 11 residues. V lost 9 bases and J lost 6; bases outside the gene matches: 5. Germline V gives CDR1 SNHLY, CDR2 FYNNEI. The CDR3 nucleotides are TGTGCCAGAGGACCAGGGGGCGAGCAGTACTTC. As protein: CARGPGGEQYF.